A single sample gave rise to the 31 T cell receptor beta chains below, sequenced in a study of CD8 T cells in ankylosing spondylitis. A single record per CDR3 protein comes from TCRdb applying MiXCR to the 5' RACE reads. The sample consists of some 250,000 distinct CDR3 sequences, approximately 9% of them appearing once. The specimen sequenced was blood, either unsorted or a sorted T cell fraction (not recorded which). These receptors came from a male donor with ankylosing spondylitis or in good health (not recorded which).

This clonotype was picked up a small number of times. The chain links TRBV27 to TRBJ2-3, with 7 bases lining up with TRBD2. The V segment lost 8 bases and the J segment 1 base; nucleotides outside the gene matches: 3. Germline V gives CDR1 MNHEY, CDR2 SMNVEV (reference sequence). The length of the CDR3 is 13 residues. The CDR3 region has the DNA TGTGCCAGCCGGGCGGGAGGCACAGATACGCAGTATTTT. Translating gives CASRAGGTDTQYF.

This clonotype has at least ten counts. This chain connects TRBV11-2 to TRBJ2-5; no firm D call. The CDR3 sequence is 15 residues long. Trimming left V 2 bases short and J 4 bases short, with 14 bases between. Germline V CDR1 and CDR2: SGHAT, FQNNGV. For the CDR3, the DNA is TGTGCCAGCAGCTTACAATGGGCAGGTCCAGAGACCCAGTACTTC. It codes for CASSLQWAGPETQYF.

The chain is built from TRBV20-1 and TRBJ1-2; D is possibly TRBD1 (6 bases). V dropped 0 bases and J dropped 3 bases, with 14 bases sitting between them. CDR1 is DFQATT, CDR2 SNEGSKA, per germline (reference sequence). This CDR3 has 15 residues. The chain's CDR3 is CSARDWGLRDYGYTF. The CDR3 DNA is TGCAGTGCTAGAGATTGGGGGCTAAGGGACTATGGCTACACCTTC.

This clonotype occurred many times. The chain joins TRBV7-9 to TRBJ2-3, with 8 bases lining up with TRBD1. This CDR3 has 15 amino acids. From germline, CDR1 is SEHNR and CDR2 FQNEAQ (reference sequence). V was pared by 2 bases and J by 4 bases, with 5 bases of the junction left unmatched. DNA of the CDR3: TGTGCCAGCAGCTTATTCAGGGGGCAGGCAGATACGCAGTATTTT. It translates to CASSLFRGQADTQYF.

This clonotype has ten or more counts. This chain connects TRBV3-1 to TRBJ1-2, with D maybe TRBD1 (5 bases). The CDR3 length is 16 residues. Germline CDR1 and CDR2: LGHDT and YNNKEL (reference sequence). With 0 bases removed from V and 5 bases from J, the gap between germline ends came to 16 bases. This chain's CDR3 is CASSQDEDTRGYGYTF. In nucleotides, the CDR3 is TGTGCCAGCAGCCAAGATGAAGACACCCGGGGGTATGGCTACACCTTC.

This clonotype appeared many times. J is TRBJ2-4 and V is TRBV14; D tentatively fits TRBD1 or TRBD2 (5 bases each). Germline values: CDR1 SGHDN, CDR2 FVKESK. This CDR3 is 15 amino acids long. Trimming cost V 4 bases and J 1 base, with 11 bases left between them. This CDR3 reads CASSPEGFAKNIQYF. CDR3 nucleotides: TGTGCCAGCAGCCCTGAGGGGTTCGCCAAAAACATTCAGTACTTC.

This clonotype came up many times. V usage is TRBV7-2 and J usage is TRBJ2-3; no firm D call. The CDR3 totals 15 residues. V shed 5 bases and J shed 5 bases, with 17 bases lying between them. CDR1 is SGHTA, CDR2 FQGNSA, per germline. CDR3 residues: CASSPRVGPRDTQYF. In nucleotides, the CDR3 is TGTGCCAGCAGCCCCCGGGTGGGTCCCCGAGATACGCAGTATTTT.

This clonotype was counted many times. The chain is built from TRBV5-1 and TRBJ2-7; D is uncertain. Germline V gene data show CDR1 as SGHRS and CDR2 as YFSETQ. V was clipped by 0 bases and J by 2 bases, with 18 bases between them. The length of the CDR3 is 17 residues. The CDR3 nucleotides are TGCGCCAGCAGCTTGGCCCCCCAATCTAGGCATCCCTACGAGCAGTACTTC. It codes for CASSLAPQSRHPYEQYF.

This chain uses TRBV12-5 with TRBJ2-5, with 7 bases identical to TRBD2. Per the germline V gene, CDR1 is LGHNT and CDR2 is FRNRAP. The CDR3 runs 16 residues. Germline trimming cut 0 bases from V and 4 bases from J; bases unmatched to any gene: 8. CDR3 amino acids: CASGLVEAASGETQYF. Here the CDR3 DNA reads TGTGCTAGTGGTTTGGTAGAGGCGGCTAGCGGAGAGACCCAGTACTTC.

There are a few counts of this clonotype. The chain is built from TRBV6-2 or TRBV6-3 and TRBJ1-3; D not certain. Germline V gene lookup returns CDR1 MNHEY and CDR2 SVGEGT. V was clipped by 5 bases and J by 1 base, with 12 bases between them. CDR3 size: 15 residues. CDR3 protein: CASSAAPRSGNTIYF. The DNA for the CDR3 is TGTGCCAGCAGTGCGGCCCCGCGATCTGGAAACACCATATATTTT.

This clonotype was counted at least ten times. Written as DNA, the CDR3 is TGTGCCAGCAGTACCCGGGACAGGGGGCGAAGGACCCAGTACTTC. This gives the protein CASSTRDRGRRTQYF. The chain carries TRBV6-1 and TRBJ2-5; 12 bases fit TRBD1. Unmatched junction bases numbered 8, after V lost 5 bases and J lost 7 bases. Germline CDR1 MNHNS, CDR2 SASEGT. CDR3 length equals 15 residues.

The gene calls are TRBV29-1 and TRBJ1-2, with 8 positions matching TRBD1. The CDR3 is 12 residues long. The germline gives CDR1 SQVTM, CDR2 ANQGSEA. The junction had 4 bases not matched to a gene; V was cut back by 7 bases and J by 3 bases. CDR3 in amino acids: CSAAGQDYGYTF. DNA for the CDR3: TGCAGCGCCGCGGGACAGGACTATGGCTACACCTTC.

V gene TRBV20-1 combines with J gene TRBJ2-1; no firm D call. V lost 1 base and J lost 12, with 10 bases in between. The CDR3 extends over 11 amino acids. CDR1 and CDR2 (germline): DFQATT, SNEGSKA (reference sequence). Here the CDR3 DNA reads TGCAGTGCTAGAGGCCGCCCCGGGCAGTTCTTC. Encoded protein: CSARGRPGQFF.

This clonotype was counted only a few times. The chain recombines TRBV5-1 with TRBJ2-5; D perhaps matches TRBD2 (5 bases). Germline V CDR1 and CDR2: SGHRS, YFSETQ. V lost 6 bases to trimming and J lost 4 bases, with 22 bases between them. This CDR3 has 16 amino acids. DNA of the CDR3: TGCGCCAGCACGGTGAAGGCGCGACTTGGAGGAGAGACCCAGTACTTC. This sequence encodes CASTVKARLGGETQYF.

The chain couples TRBV7-2 to TRBJ1-2; TRBD1 matches at 8 bases. The CDR3 consists of 16 residues. Trimming cost V 5 bases and J 2 bases; bases outside gene matches: 10. CDR1 is SGHTA and CDR2 is FQGNSA in the germline V gene. The CDR3 DNA reads TGTGCCAGCAGCGCGTATCCGGGACAGGACAACTATGGCTACACCTTC. It codes for CASSAYPGQDNYGYTF. Variable domain in full (rest from reference TRBV7-2 and TRBJ1-2): GAGVSQSPSNKVTEKGKDVELRCDPISGHTALYWYRQSLGQGLEFLIYFQGNSAPDKSGLPSDRFSAERTGGSVSTLTIQRTQQEDSAVYLCASSAYPGQDNYGYTFGSGTRLTVV.

J is TRBJ1-3 and V is TRBV4-3; D unclear. Per germline, CDR1 LGHNA and CDR2 YSLEER. CDR3 length equals 17 residues. Trimming cost V 0 bases and J 4 bases, with 16 bases left between them. In nucleotides, the CDR3 is TGCGCCAGCAGCCAAGATCGGGTAGAGGGTTCCGGAAACACCATATATTTT. Translation gives CASSQDRVEGSGNTIYF.

Ten or more counts support this clonotype. The gene calls are TRBV20-1 and TRBJ1-1, with D unresolved. CDR1 is DFQATT, CDR2 SNEGSKA, per germline (reference sequence). V dropped 0 bases and J dropped 10 bases, with 12 bases sitting between them. The CDR3 has 12 amino acids. CDR3 bases: TGCAGTGCTAGAGATACAAAGGTAACAGCTTTCTTT. Protein product: CSARDTKVTAFF.

This chain connects TRBV4-3 to TRBJ1-4, with TRBD1 identical over 7 bases. The CDR3 length is 14 residues. Germline V gene sequence: CDR1 LGHNA, CDR2 YSLEER. V shed 4 bases and J 8 bases; nucleotides not matched to a gene: 7. As DNA, the CDR3 is TGCGCCAGCAGCCTCAGACAGGGTTTGGAAAAACTGTTTTTT. This sequence encodes CASSLRQGLEKLFF.

This clonotype was seen at least ten times. The chain joins TRBV4-1 to TRBJ1-3; D gene uncertain. There are 15 residues in the CDR3. Germline V gene lookup returns CDR1 MGHRA and CDR2 YSYEKL. Trimming stripped 1 base from V and 0 bases from J, with 7 bases between. This CDR3 reads CASSQGLDSGNTIYF. The CDR3 DNA is TGCGCCAGCAGCCAAGGCCTGGACTCTGGAAACACCATATATTTT.

This clonotype was seen many times. The rearrangement links TRBV20-1 to TRBJ2-7; perhaps TRBD1 as D (6 bases). The germline V and J ends were trimmed by 0 bases and 5 bases, with 11 bases remaining between them. CDR1 DFQATT and CDR2 SNEGSKA come from the germline V gene (reference sequence). CDR3 length equals 13 residues. Written as DNA, the CDR3 is TGCAGTGCTAGAGACAGGGGACCCAACGAGCAGTACTTC. Its translation: CSARDRGPNEQYF.

Ten or more counts support this clonotype. This chain uses TRBV4-3 with TRBJ1-3, with TRBD1 matching 7 bases. This CDR3 spans 16 amino acids. In germline, CDR1 is LGHNA, CDR2 YSLEER. J gave up 5 bases and V 3 bases, and 10 bases lay outside the gene matches. CDR3 sequence (DNA): TGCGCCAGCAGCCAGGAAGCAGGGGGACGAAGAAACACCATATATTTT. It yields the protein CASSQEAGGRRNTIYF.

This clonotype was seen a few times. The chain has TRBV24-1 and TRBJ2-1; D is undetermined. The V gene lost 1 base and the J gene lost 2 bases, with 11 bases spanning the gap. This CDR3 contains 16 residues. Germline V gene sequence: CDR1 KGHDR, CDR2 SFDVKD. CDR3 coding DNA: TGTGCCACCAGTGATTTTGGGGTTGGGGCCTACAATGAGCAGTTCTTC. Amino acids: CATSDFGVGAYNEQFF.

This clonotype was detected many times. The V and J genes are TRBV27 and TRBJ2-1; 11 positions match TRBD2. Per the germline V gene, CDR1 is MNHEY and CDR2 is SMNVEV (reference sequence). V was pared by 5 bases and J by 4 bases, with 7 bases of the junction left unmatched. The CDR3 length is 16 residues. The CDR3 nucleotides read TGTGCCAGCAGTCTCATGACTAGCGGGAAGTACAATGAGCAGTTCTTC. This codes for CASSLMTSGKYNEQFF.

This clonotype has a count of ten or more. This chain links TRBV19 with TRBJ2-2; unclear D gene. With 7 bases removed from V and 7 bases from J, the gap between germline ends came to 16 bases. The germline V gene encodes CDR1 LNHDA and CDR2 SQIVND (reference sequence). The length of the CDR3 is 14 residues. CDR3 loop: CASTGQMWSGELFF. DNA of the CDR3: TGTGCCAGTACAGGTCAAATGTGGAGCGGGGAGCTGTTTTTT.

This clonotype was seen a few times. The genes are TRBV29-1 and TRBJ2-1, with 8 bases identical to TRBD1. CDR3 length equals 15 residues. V was clipped by 0 bases and J by 3 bases; unmatched bases: 4. Germline CDR1 and CDR2: SQVTM and ANQGSEA. CDR3 protein: CSVEDPDRVYNEQFF. CDR3 in DNA: TGCAGCGTTGAAGATCCGGACAGGGTCTACAATGAGCAGTTCTTC.

This clonotype was observed many times. This rearrangement joins TRBV21-1 to TRBJ1-2. TRBV21-1 constitutes a pseudogene. The CDR3 is made up of 17 amino acids. The CDR3 nucleotides are TGTGCCAGCACCTCACAGGGCCCTCCATCCCGAACCTATGGCTACACCTTC. It encodes CASTSQGPPSRTYGYTF.

This clonotype came up many times. V and J are TRBV20-1 and TRBJ2-7; unclear D gene. The germline V and J ends were trimmed by 3 bases and 0 bases, with 15 bases remaining between them. This CDR3 region has 15 residues. The germline V gene has CDR1 DFQATT and CDR2 SNEGSKA (reference sequence). CDR3 sequence (DNA): TGCAGTGCTAGTGAGTCCGGTCGGAGCTCCTACGAGCAGTACTTC. Protein sequence: CSASESGRSSYEQYF.

Remarks on this clonotype: Being one base from a much bigger clone, this may be a read error. The V and J genes are TRBV27 and TRBJ1-1, with D hard to call. The CDR3 spans 14 residues. Germline V lookup: CDR1 MNHEY, CDR2 SMNVEV (reference sequence). The CDR3 DNA reads as TGTCCCAGCAGTTCTCCTAGGGAGAGCACTGAAGCTTTCTTT. It codes for CPSSSPRESTEAFF.

This clonotype has ten or more counts. The CDR3 here is CAWSVGQGRDTQYF. The CDR3 bases are TGTGCCTGGAGTGTGGGACAGGGGAGAGATACGCAGTATTTT. The chain links TRBV30 to TRBJ2-3; TRBD1 matches 10 bases. The CDR3 sequence is 14 residues long. Germline values: CDR1 GTSNPN, CDR2 SVGIG (reference sequence). V shed 0 bases, J shed 5 bases, and the junction held 2 bases outside the gene matches.

This clonotype showed up many times. Written as DNA, the CDR3 is TGTGCCAGCAGCCCACTGGCGGGAATTGTCGGGGAGCTGTTTTTT. Translation: CASSPLAGIVGELFF. The chain has TRBV14 and TRBJ2-2; the D gene is possibly TRBD2 (6 bases). The germline V and J ends were trimmed by 4 bases and 7 bases, with 16 bases remaining between them. This CDR3 spans 15 amino acids. Germline V gives CDR1 SGHDN, CDR2 FVKESK.

J is TRBJ1-1 and V is TRBV18; D not resolved. This CDR3 is built from 13 residues. The germline CDR1 and CDR2 sequences are KGHSH and LQKENI. V was clipped by 3 bases and J by 1 base, with 6 bases between them. The CDR3 loop reads CASSPMANTEAFF. CDR3 DNA: TGTGCCAGCTCACCCATGGCGAACACTGAAGCTTTCTTT.